Below, 2 T cell receptor beta chains from the same sample are listed, as sequenced in a study of cytomegalovirus exposure and HLA in healthy donors. In the PCR, 60 Vbeta and 13 Jbeta primers were used. The table came from immunoSEQ multiplex PCR; TCRdb's copy has only in-frame clones and leaves some out. Here the sample spans about 140,000 clones, around three quarters being singletons. Material for sequencing was PBMCs. Receptors originate from a young man in good health and CMV-seronegative.

V is TRBV5-1 and J is TRBJ2-1; D is uncertain. The germline V gene encodes CDR1 SGHRS and CDR2 YFSETQ. Trimming removed 0 bases from V and 5 bases from J, with 12 bases in between. CDR3 size: 15 residues. CDR3 nucleotides: TGCGCCAGCAGCTTGGAGGAAAGACTTAACAATGAGCAGTTCTTC. Protein: CASSLEERLNNEQFF.

This clone is a singleton in its sample. The chain combines TRBV19 with TRBJ1-1; perhaps TRBD1 as D (6 bases). V gave up 3 bases and J gave up 5 bases, with 16 bases separating them. This CDR3 region has 15 residues. Per germline, CDR1 LNHDA and CDR2 SQIVND (reference sequence). This chain's CDR3 is CASSIGPARGTEAFF. CDR3 coding DNA: TGTGCCAGTAGTATCGGTCCAGCCAGGGGTACTGAAGCTTTCTTT. Combining the CDR3 with reference TRBV19 and TRBJ1-1 gives the whole variable domain DGGITQSPKYLFRKEGQNVTLSCEQNLNHDAMYWYRQDPGQGLRLIYYSQIVNDFQKGDIAEGYSVSREKKESFPLTVTSAQKNPTAFYLCASSIGPARGTEAFFGQGTRLTVV.